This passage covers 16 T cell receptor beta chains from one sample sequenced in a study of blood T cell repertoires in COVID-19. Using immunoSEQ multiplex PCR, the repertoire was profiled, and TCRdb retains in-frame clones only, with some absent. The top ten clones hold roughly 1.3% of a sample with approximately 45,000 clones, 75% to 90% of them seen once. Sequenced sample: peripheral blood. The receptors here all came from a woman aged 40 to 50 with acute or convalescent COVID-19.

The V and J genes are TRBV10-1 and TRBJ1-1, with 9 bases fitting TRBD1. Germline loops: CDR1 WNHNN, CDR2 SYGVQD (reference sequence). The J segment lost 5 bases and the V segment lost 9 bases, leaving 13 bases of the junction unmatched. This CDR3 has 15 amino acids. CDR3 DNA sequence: TGCGCCAGTCGACCGGGACAGGGAGAAGGGACTGAAGCTTTCTTT. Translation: CASRPGQGEGTEAFF.

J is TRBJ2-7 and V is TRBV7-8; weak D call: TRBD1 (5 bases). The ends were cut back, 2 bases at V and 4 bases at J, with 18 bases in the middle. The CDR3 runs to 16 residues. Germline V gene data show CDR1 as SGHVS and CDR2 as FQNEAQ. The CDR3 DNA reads TGTGCCAGCAGCTTAAGGACAAATGGTTTTCTTTACGAGCAGTACTTC. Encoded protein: CASSLRTNGFLYEQYF. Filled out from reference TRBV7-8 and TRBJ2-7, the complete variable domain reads GAGVSQSPRYKVAKRGQDVALRCDPISGHVSLFWYQQALGQGPEFLTYFQNEAQLDKSGLPSDRFFAERPEGSVSTLKIQRTQQEDSAVYLCASSLRTNGFLYEQYFGPGTRLTVT.

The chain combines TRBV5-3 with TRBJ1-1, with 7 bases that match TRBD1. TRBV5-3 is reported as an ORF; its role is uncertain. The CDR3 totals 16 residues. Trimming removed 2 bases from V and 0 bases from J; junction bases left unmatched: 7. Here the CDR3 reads CARSFQGVAMNTEAFF. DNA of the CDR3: TGTGCCAGAAGCTTTCAGGGGGTCGCGATGAACACTGAAGCTTTCTTT.

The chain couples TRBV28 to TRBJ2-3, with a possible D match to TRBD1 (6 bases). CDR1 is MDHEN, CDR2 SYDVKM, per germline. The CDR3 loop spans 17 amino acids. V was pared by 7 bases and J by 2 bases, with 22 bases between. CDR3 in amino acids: CASNYLTGQTSTDTQYF. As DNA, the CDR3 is TGTGCCAGCAACTACCTAACCGGACAGACTTCCACAGATACGCAGTATTTT.

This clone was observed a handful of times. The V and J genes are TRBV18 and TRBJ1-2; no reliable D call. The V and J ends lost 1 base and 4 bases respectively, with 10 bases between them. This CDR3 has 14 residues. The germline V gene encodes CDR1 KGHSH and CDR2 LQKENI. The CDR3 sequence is CASSPLSEGYGYTF. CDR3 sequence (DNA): TGTGCCAGCTCACCACTTTCCGAGGGCTATGGCTACACCTTC.

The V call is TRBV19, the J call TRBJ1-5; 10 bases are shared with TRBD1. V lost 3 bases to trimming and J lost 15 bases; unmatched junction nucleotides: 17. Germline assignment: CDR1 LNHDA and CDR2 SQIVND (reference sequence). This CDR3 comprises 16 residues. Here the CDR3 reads CASSIRGTGAKTNPHF. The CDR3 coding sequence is TGTGCCAGTAGTATTCGGGGGACAGGGGCAAAAACTAATCCGCATTTT.

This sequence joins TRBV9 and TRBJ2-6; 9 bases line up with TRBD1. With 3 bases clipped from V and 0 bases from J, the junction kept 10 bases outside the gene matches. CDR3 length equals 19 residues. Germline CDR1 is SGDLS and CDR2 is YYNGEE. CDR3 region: CASSASGTGKPSGANVLTF. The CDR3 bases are TGTGCCAGCAGCGCCTCGGGGACAGGGAAGCCCTCTGGGGCCAACGTCCTGACTTTC.

CDR3 bases: TGTGCCAGCAGGGTCCCGGGACAGGGGACCGGGGAGCTGTTTTTT. Translation: CASRVPGQGTGELFF. V usage is TRBV7-9 and J usage is TRBJ2-2; TRBD1 matches 10 bases. The germline gives CDR1 SEHNR, CDR2 FQNEAQ (reference sequence). The length of the CDR3 is 15 residues. V gave up 6 bases and J gave up 5 bases; unmatched junction bases: 6. Filled out from reference TRBV7-9 and TRBJ2-2, the complete variable domain reads DTGVSQNPRHKITKRGQNVTFRCDPISEHNRLYWYRQTLGQGPEFLTYFQNEAQLEKSRLLSDRFSAERPKGSFSTLEIQRTEQGDSAMYLCASRVPGQGTGELFFGEGSRLTVL.

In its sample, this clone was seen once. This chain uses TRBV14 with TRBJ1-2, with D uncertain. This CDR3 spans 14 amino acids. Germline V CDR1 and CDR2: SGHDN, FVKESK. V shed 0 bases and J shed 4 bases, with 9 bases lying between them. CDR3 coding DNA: TGTGCCAGCAGCCAAGATTTCACTAGCTATGGCTACACCTTC. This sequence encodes CASSQDFTSYGYTF.

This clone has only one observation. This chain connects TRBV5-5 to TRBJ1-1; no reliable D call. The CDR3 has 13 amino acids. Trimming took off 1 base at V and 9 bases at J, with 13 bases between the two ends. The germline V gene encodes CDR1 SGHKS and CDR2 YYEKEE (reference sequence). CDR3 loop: CASSLNEGMQAFF. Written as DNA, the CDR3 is TGTGCCAGCAGCTTGAATGAGGGAATGCAAGCTTTCTTT.

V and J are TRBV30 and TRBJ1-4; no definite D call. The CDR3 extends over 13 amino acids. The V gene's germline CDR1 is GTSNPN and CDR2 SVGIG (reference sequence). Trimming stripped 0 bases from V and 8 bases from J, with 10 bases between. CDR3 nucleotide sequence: TGTGCCTGGAGTGTTACAAGTCAGGAAAAACTGTTTTTT. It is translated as CAWSVTSQEKLFF.

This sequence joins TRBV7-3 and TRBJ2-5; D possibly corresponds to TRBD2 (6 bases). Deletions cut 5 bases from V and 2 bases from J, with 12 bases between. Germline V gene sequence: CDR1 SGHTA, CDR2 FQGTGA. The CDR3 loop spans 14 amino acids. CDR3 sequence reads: CASSPGTQQETQYF. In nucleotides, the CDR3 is TGTGCCAGCAGCCCTGGGACTCAACAAGAGACCCAGTACTTC.

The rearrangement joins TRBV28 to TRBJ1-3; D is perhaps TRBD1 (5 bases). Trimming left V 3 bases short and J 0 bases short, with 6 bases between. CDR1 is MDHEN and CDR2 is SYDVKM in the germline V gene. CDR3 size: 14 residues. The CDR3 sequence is CASSLTASGNTIYF. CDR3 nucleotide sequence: TGTGCCAGCAGTTTGACAGCCTCTGGAAACACCATATATTTT.

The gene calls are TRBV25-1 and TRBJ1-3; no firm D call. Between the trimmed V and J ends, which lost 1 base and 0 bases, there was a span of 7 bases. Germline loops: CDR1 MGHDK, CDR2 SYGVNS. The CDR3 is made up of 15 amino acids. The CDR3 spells CASSESPRSGNTIYF. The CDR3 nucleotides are TGTGCCAGCAGTGAATCCCCTCGCTCTGGAAACACCATATATTTT.

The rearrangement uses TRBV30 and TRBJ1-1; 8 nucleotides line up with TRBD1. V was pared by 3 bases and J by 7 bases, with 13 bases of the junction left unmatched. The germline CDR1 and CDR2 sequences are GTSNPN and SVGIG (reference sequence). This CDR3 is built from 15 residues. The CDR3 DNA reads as TGTGCCTGGAGCGATAATGGACAGGGACGCATTGAAGCTTTCTTT. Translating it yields CAWSDNGQGRIEAFF.

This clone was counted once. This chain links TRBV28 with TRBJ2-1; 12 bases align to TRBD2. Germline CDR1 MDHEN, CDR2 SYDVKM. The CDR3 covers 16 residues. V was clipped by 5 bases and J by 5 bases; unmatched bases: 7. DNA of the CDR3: TGTGCCAGCAGTGAGTCGGGACTAGCGGGTAACAATGAGCAGTTCTTC. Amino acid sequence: CASSESGLAGNNEQFF.